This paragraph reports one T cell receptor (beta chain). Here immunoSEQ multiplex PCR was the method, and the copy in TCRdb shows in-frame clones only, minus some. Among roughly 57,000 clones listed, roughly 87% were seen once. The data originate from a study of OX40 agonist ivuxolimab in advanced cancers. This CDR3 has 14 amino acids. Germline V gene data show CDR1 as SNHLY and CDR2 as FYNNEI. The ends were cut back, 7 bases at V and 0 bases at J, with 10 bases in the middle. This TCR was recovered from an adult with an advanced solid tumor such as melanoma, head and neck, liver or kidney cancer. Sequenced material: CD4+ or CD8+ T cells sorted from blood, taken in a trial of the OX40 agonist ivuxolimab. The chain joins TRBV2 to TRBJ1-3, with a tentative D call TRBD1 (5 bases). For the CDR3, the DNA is TGTGCCAGCACCCCTGGGGGCTCTGGAAACACCATATATTTT. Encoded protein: CASTPGGSGNTIYF.